Sequencing of this T cell receptor (beta chain) was carried out in a study of T cells in Graves' hyperthyroidism and ophthalmopathy. Using RNA transcripts as the source, TCR beta CDR3 regions were amplified. RT-PCR in the first round (using the HTBI primer set) targeted the TCR CDR3. One entry per CDR3 protein results from TCRdb running MiXCR on the multiplex PCR reads. The sample lists approximately 700,000 distinct CDR3 sequences, over 40% occurring once. This clonotype was seen at least ten times. The antigen remains unidentified. General observations from the study: A 13 V-J signature model discriminated ophthalmopathy versus stable hyperthyroidism.

This sequence was found in an adult man with Graves' disease, either hyperthyroidism or ophthalmopathy (not recorded which). Sequencing was carried out using peripheral blood or thyroid tissue (not recorded which).

The CDR3 spells CASSLSGNGDQPQHF. The CDR3, as DNA: TGTGCCAGCAGCTTATCAGGGAATGGGGATCAGCCCCAGCATTTT. The rearrangement joins TRBV7-8 to TRBJ1-5; possible D gene TRBD1, 5 bases. Germline CDR1 reads SGHVS; CDR2 reads FQNEAQ. The germline V and J ends were trimmed by 2 bases and 5 bases, with 13 bases remaining between them. The CDR3 covers 15 residues.